This TCR beta chain was documented in a study of T cell responses to AZD1222 COVID-19 vaccine. Regarding the study as a whole: Baseline seropositives among AZD1222 recipients totaled only 5 to 7. Two AZD1222 doses significantly raised spike-specific TCR breadth and depth over controls. The peak T cell response came first, and repertoires were sampled only after it.

Second doses that came at about 4 or about 12 weeks were put together. Method: immunoSEQ multiplex PCR; TCRdb's copy keeps in-frame clones and lacks some. The table records around 81,000 clones, around 90% of them present only once. V was trimmed by 3 bases and J by 4 bases, leaving 11 bases between them. CDR3 size: 14 residues. CDR1 and CDR2 (germline): SGHTA, FQGTGA. This clone was recorded once. The antigen is undetermined. The origin of this receptor is an adult who received the AZD1222 COVID-19 vaccine. The specimen was peripheral blood, collected 28 days after the second AZD1222 dose. This chain links TRBV7-3 with TRBJ2-3; tentatively, D is TRBD1 (5 bases). The chain's CDR3 is CASSFRALADTQYF. The CDR3 bases are TGTGCCAGCAGCTTCAGGGCTTTGGCAGATACGCAGTATTTT.